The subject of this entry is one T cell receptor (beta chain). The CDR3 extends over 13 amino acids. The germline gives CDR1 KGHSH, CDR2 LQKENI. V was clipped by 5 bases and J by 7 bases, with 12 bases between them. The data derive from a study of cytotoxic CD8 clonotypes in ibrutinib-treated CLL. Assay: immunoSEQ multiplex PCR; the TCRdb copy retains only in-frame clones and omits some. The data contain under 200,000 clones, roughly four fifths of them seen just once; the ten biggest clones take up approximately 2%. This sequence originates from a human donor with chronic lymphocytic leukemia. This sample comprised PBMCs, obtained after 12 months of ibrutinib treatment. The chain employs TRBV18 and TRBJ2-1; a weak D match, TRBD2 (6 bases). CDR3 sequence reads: CASSGTSLNEQFF. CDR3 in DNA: TGTGCCAGCTCAGGCACTAGCTTGAATGAGCAGTTCTTC.